A single sample gave rise to the 6 T cell receptor beta chains below, sequenced in a study of cytomegalovirus exposure and HLA in healthy donors. The PCR employed 60 Vbeta primers together with 13 Jbeta primers. Assay: immunoSEQ multiplex PCR; the TCRdb copy retains only in-frame clones and omits some. Of 90,000 to 150,000 clones listed, around 84% are singletons. The specimen was PBMCs. Receptor source: a woman aged 25 to 45 in good health and CMV-seropositive.

The V gene is TRBV2, the J gene TRBJ2-5; 14 positions agree with TRBD2. The J call may not be correct, given that the DNA end is closer to TRBJ2-7. There are 15 residues in the CDR3. Germline loops: CDR1 SNHLY, CDR2 FYNNEI. The chain's CDR3 is CASSEGTSGGYEQYF. The CDR3 region has the DNA TGTGCCAGCAGTGAGGGGACTAGCGGGGGCTACGAGCAGTACTTC.

A note on this clone: Other DNA variants within this sample encode the same CDR3. This sequence joins TRBV2 and TRBJ2-3, with 10 nucleotides matching TRBD1. The junction had 4 bases not matched to a gene; V was cut back by 5 bases and J by 2 bases. The CDR3 sequence is 15 residues long. The germline gives CDR1 SNHLY, CDR2 FYNNEI. The CDR3 sequence: CASSRGQGFTDTQYF. The DNA of the CDR3 is TGTGCCAGCAGTAGGGGACAGGGGTTCACAGATACGCAGTATTTT.

This chain uses TRBV7-2 with TRBJ2-2; TRBD2 agrees at 8 bases. CDR1 and CDR2 from the germline V gene are SGHTA and FQGNSA. This CDR3 has 15 residues. J was trimmed by 8 bases and V by 5 bases; bases with no gene match: 10. CDR3 loop: CASSPRGGRGGELFF. CDR3 nucleotides: TGTGCCAGCAGCCCCCGGGGGGGTAGGGGGGGGGAGCTGTTTTTT.

This chain links TRBV5-1 with TRBJ2-1, with TRBD1 matching 8 bases. V trimming: 0 bases; J trimming: 5 bases; junction bases outside the gene matches: 4. Germline V gene lookup returns CDR1 SGHRS and CDR2 YFSETQ. The CDR3 loop spans 15 amino acids. The CDR3 is CASSLVAGGHNEQFF. CDR3 nucleotide sequence: TGCGCCAGCAGCTTGGTGGCAGGGGGCCACAATGAGCAGTTCTTC.

The V and J genes are TRBV6-5 and TRBJ2-7; D gene uncertain. This CDR3 is 13 amino acids long. Germline values: CDR1 MNHEY, CDR2 SVGAGI. The V end was cut by 2 bases, the J end by 3 bases, with 8 bases between. CDR3: CASSYRPGYEQYF. The CDR3 DNA reads TGTGCCAGCAGTTACAGGCCGGGCTACGAGCAGTACTTC.

The rearrangement joins TRBV19 to TRBJ2-1; 7 positions match TRBD1. Trimming cost V 9 bases and J 4 bases; bases outside gene matches: 12. CDR1 and CDR2 from the germline V gene are LNHDA and SQIVND (reference sequence). The CDR3 is 15 residues long. The chain's CDR3 is CASLLPTGHYNEQFF. As DNA, the CDR3 is TGTGCCAGCCTCCTGCCGACAGGGCATTACAATGAGCAGTTCTTC.